Sequencing of this TCR beta chain was carried out in a study of blood T cell repertoires in COVID-19. In the study overall: COVID-19 samples from acute and convalescent phases originated in the United States, Italy and Spain. T cells, B-cell-depleted T cells, or PBMCs provided the cDNA or gDNA that served as material.

As processed by the authors: Reference gene primer amplification gave nucleated cell count estimates. Data came from immunoSEQ multiplex PCR; TCRdb stores just in-frame clones and leaves some out. D and trimming come from the DNA, and the V and J calls and clone size come from that table. Found here are about 34,000 clones, less than 85% of them singletons; the top ten hold around 15%. CDR3 size: 14 residues. Germline V CDR1 and CDR2: MDHEN, SYDVKM. Trimming shortened V by 1 base and J by 8 bases, and 14 bases separated the two germline ends. The sample consisted of peripheral blood. The rearrangement links TRBV28 to TRBJ1-2, with D unresolved. The TCR comes from a woman in her 70s with acute or convalescent COVID-19. CDR3 loop: CASSLSVRGSGYTF. CDR3 bases: TGTGCCAGCAGTTTATCTGTACGGGGAAGCGGCTACACCTTC.